The clone carrying this T cell receptor beta chain has more than one count but fewer than ten. Antigen specificity is unknown. TCRdb used MiXCR to reprocess the RT-PCR reads, holding one entry per CDR3 protein. Of about 500,000 distinct CDR3 sequences listed, 6% to 9% are singletons. The data were obtained in a study of response to subunit inactivated influenza vaccine. Study observations and caveats: Authors suggested seasonal influenza vaccinations each recruit few new T cells.

CDR1 is SGHTA, CDR2 FQGNSA, per germline. This CDR3 comprises 15 residues. The trim removed 5 bases at V and 2 bases at J, leaving 7 bases unmatched. The origin of this receptor is a man in his fifties or sixties who received an inactivated influenza vaccine. This rearrangement joins TRBV7-2 to TRBJ2-3, with 7 bases that match TRBD2. The material sequenced was PBMCs from blood, taken around 25 months after vaccination. In nucleotides, the CDR3 is TGTGCCAGCAGCCGAGACCGGGACTACACAGATACGCAGTATTTT. It translates to CASSRDRDYTDTQYF.